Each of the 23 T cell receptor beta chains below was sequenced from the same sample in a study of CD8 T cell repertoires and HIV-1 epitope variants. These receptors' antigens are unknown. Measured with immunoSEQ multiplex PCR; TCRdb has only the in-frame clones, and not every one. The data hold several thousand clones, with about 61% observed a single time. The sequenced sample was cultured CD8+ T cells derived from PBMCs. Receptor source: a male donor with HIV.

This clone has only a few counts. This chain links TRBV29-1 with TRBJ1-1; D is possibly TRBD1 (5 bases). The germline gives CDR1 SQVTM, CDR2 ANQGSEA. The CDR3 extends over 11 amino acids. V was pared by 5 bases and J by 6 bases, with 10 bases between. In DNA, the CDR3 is TGCAGCGTTTGGAGGGGCGCTGAAGCTTTCTTT. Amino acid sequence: CSVWRGAEAFF.

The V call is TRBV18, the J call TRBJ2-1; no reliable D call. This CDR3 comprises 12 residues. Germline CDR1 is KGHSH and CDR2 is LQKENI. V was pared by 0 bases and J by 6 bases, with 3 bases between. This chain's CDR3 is CASSPPSNEQFF. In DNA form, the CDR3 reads TGTGCCAGCTCACCACCTAGCAATGAGCAGTTCTTC.

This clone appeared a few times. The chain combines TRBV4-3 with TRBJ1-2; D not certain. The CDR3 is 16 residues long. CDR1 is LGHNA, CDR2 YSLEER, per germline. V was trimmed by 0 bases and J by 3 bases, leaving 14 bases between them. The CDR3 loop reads CASSQDPPDLDYGYTF. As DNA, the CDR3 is TGCGCCAGCAGCCAAGATCCCCCAGACTTGGACTATGGCTACACCTTC.

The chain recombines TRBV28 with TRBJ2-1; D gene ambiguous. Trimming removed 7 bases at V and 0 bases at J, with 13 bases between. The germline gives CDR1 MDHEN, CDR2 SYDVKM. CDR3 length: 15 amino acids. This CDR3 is CASTETVSSYNEQFF. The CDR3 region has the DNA TGTGCCAGCACCGAGACGGTAAGCTCCTACAATGAGCAGTTCTTC.

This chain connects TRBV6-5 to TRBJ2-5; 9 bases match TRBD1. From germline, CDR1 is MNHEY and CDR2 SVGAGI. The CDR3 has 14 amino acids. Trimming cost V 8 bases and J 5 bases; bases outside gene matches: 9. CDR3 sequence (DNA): TGTGCCAGCGGACAGGGGCGCCTTATTGAGACCCAGTACTTC. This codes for CASGQGRLIETQYF.

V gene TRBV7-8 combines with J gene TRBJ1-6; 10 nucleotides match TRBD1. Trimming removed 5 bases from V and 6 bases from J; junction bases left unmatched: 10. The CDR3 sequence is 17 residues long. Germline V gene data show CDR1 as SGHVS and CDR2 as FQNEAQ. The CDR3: CASSPTAGTGVNSPLHF. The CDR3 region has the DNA TGTGCCAGCAGCCCAACAGCCGGGACAGGGGTTAATTCACCCCTCCACTTT.

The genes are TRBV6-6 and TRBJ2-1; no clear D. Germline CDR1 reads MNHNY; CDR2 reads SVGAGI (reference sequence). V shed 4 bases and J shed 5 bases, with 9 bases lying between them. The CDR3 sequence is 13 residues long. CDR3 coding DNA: TGTGCCAGCAGTTCCCCCCCAGACAATGAGCAGTTCTTC. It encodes CASSSPPDNEQFF.

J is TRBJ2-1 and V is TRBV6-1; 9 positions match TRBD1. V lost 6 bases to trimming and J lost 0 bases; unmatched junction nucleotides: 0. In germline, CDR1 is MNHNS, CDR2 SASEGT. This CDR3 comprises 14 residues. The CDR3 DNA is TGTGCCAGCAGGGACAGGGGCTCCTACAATGAGCAGTTCTTC. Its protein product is CASRDRGSYNEQFF.

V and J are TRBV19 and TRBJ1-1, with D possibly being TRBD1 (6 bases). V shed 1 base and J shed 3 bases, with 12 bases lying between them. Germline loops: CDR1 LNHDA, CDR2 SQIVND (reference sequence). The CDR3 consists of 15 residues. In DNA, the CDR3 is TGTGCCAGTAGTATAGCGAGAGGGGGAGACACTGAAGCTTTCTTT. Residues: CASSIARGGDTEAFF.

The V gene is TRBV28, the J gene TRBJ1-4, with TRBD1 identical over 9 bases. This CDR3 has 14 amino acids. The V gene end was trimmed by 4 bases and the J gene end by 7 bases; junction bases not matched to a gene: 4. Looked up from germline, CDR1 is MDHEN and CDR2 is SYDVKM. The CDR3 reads CASSSTGGGEKLFF. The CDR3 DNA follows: TGTGCCAGCAGTTCTACAGGGGGCGGTGAAAAACTGTTTTTT.

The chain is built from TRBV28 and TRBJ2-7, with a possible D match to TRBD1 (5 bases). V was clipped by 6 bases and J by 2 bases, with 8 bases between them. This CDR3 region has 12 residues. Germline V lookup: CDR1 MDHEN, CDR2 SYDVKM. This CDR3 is CASRKQAYEQYF. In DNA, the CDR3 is TGTGCCAGCAGGAAACAGGCCTACGAGCAGTACTTC. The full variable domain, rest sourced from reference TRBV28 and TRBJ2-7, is DVKVTQSSRYLVKRTGEKVFLECVQDMDHENMFWYRQDPGLGLRLIYFSYDVKMKEKGDIPEGYSVSREKKERFSLILESASTNQTSMYLCASRKQAYEQYFGPGTRLTVT.

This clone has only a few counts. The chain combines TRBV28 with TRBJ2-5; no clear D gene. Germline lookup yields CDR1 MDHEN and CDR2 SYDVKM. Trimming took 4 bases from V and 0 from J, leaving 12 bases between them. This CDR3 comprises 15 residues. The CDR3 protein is CASSSVDRDQETQYF. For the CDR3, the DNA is TGTGCCAGCAGTTCCGTCGACCGAGACCAAGAGACCCAGTACTTC.

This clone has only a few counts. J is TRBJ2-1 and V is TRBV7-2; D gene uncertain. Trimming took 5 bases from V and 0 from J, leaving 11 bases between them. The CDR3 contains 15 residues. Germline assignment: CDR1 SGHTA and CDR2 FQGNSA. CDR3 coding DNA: TGTGCCAGCAGCATAACACCGGACTCCTACAATGAGCAGTTCTTC. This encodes CASSITPDSYNEQFF.

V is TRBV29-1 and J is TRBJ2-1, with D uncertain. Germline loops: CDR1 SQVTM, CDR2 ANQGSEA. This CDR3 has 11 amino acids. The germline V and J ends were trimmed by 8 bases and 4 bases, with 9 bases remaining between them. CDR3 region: CSPEVYNEQFF. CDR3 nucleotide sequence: TGCAGCCCAGAGGTATACAATGAGCAGTTCTTC.

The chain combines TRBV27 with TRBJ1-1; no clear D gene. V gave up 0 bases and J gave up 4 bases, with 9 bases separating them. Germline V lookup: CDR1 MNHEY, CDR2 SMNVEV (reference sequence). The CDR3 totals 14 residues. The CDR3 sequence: CASSLSGVATEAFF. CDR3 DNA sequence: TGTGCCAGCAGTTTATCCGGTGTCGCCACTGAAGCTTTCTTT.

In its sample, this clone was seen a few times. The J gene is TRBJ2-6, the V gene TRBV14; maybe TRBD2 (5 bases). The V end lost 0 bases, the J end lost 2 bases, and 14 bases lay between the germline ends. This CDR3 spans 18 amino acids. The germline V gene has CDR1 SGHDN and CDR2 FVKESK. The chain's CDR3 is CASSQETGRSAGANVLTF. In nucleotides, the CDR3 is TGTGCCAGCAGCCAAGAAACGGGGAGATCGGCTGGGGCCAACGTCCTGACTTTC.

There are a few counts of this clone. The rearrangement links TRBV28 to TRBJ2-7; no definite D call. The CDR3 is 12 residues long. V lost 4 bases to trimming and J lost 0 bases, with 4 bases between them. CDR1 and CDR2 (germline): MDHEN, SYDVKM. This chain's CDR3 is CASSSDSYEQYF. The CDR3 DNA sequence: TGTGCCAGCAGTTCAGACTCCTACGAGCAGTACTTC.

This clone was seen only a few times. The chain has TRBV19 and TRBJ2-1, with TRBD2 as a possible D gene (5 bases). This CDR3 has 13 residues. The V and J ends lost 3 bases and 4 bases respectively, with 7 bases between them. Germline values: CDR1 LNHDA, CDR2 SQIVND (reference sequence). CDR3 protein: CASSIGDYNEQFF. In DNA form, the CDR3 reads TGTGCCAGTAGTATCGGGGATTACAATGAGCAGTTCTTC.

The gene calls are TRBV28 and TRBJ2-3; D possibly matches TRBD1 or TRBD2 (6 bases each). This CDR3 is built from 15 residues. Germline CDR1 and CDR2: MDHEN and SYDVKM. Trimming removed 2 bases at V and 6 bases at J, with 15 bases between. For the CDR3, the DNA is TGTGCCAGCAGTTTAGGGGTAAGGGGGGCGGATACGCAGTATTTT. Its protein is CASSLGVRGADTQYF.

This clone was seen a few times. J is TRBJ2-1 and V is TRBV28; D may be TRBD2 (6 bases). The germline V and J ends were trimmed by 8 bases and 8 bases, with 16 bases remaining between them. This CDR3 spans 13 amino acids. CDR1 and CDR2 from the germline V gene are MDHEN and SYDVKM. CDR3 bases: TGTGCCAGCCTGACTACTAGCAAGGATGAGCAGTTCTTC. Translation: CASLTTSKDEQFF.

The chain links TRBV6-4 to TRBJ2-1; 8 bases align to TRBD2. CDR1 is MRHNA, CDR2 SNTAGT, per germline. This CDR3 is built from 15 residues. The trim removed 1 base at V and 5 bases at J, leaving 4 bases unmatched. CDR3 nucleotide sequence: TGTGCCAGCAGTGACTGGGCGGGGGGCGACAATGAGCAGTTCTTC. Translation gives CASSDWAGGDNEQFF.

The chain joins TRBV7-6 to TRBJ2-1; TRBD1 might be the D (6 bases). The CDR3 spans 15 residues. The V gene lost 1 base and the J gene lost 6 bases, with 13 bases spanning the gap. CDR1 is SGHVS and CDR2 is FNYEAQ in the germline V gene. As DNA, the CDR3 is TGTGCCAGCAGCTTAGACAGGGACACCTCCAATGAGCAGTTCTTC. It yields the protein CASSLDRDTSNEQFF.

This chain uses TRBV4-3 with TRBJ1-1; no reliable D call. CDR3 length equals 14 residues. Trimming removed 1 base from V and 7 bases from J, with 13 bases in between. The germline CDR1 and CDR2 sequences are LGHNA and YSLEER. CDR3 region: CASSQAEGGIEAFF. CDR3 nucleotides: TGCGCCAGCAGCCAAGCAGAGGGAGGTATTGAAGCTTTCTTT.